This T cell receptor beta chain emerged from a study of blood T cells in healthy people across ages. Notes on the study in general: Changes in expanded clonotypes were possibly confounded, as the CMV status of donors was unknown.

The CDR3 is 16 amino acids. Germline lookup yields CDR1 SGHRS and CDR2 YFSETQ. V trimming: 1 base; J trimming: 4 bases; junction bases outside the gene matches: 8. Total RNA was isolated from each sample in quantities of at least 5.5 micrograms. This clonotype was seen only a few times. Its target is unknown. Primers used in a second PCR of about 7 to 12 cycles were a sample-barcoded 5' primer and a J-beta primer mix. TCRdb re-derived calls from the 5' RACE reads in MiXCR, one entry per CDR3 protein. The sample has more than 1.4 million distinct CDR3 sequences; 42% are singletons. The V and J genes are TRBV5-1 and TRBJ1-2; 9 bases fit TRBD1. This TCR was sampled from a young woman in good health. Sequencing input: blood. The CDR3 region is CASSLLTGGDPYGYTF. CDR3 nucleotide sequence: TGCGCCAGCAGCTTGCTGACAGGGGGGGACCCCTATGGCTACACCTTC.